The 13 T cell receptor beta chains below come from one sample, sequenced in a study of blood T cells in healthy people across ages. A second PCR of about 6 to 12 cycles used a sample-barcoded 5' primer and a J-beta primer mix. TCRdb recomputed calls from the 5' RACE reads with MiXCR, one row per CDR3 protein. The sample has around 1,900,000 distinct CDR3 sequences, roughly two fifths seen once. Sequenced: blood. The receptors stem from a human donor in good health.

This clonotype appeared a few times. J is TRBJ2-5 and V is TRBV3-1; D is unresolved. The end of the DNA is better explained by TRBJ2-7, so the J call may be wrong. Per the germline V gene, CDR1 is LGHDT and CDR2 is YNNKEL (reference sequence). The CDR3 spans 14 residues. The CDR3 sequence is CASSQEVGIYEQYF. CDR3 DNA: TGTGCCAGCAGCCAAGAGGTCGGAATCTACGAGCAGTACTTC.

Concerning this clonotype: The CDR3 end shows no conserved phenylalanine or tryptophan, and so a read error is likely. The DNA is left out, because the CDR3 cannot be placed on it with certainty; the CDR3 is given as TCRdb lists it. V gene TRBV12-3 or TRBV12-4 combines with J gene TRBJ2-1; the table's D call, TRBD1, was not checked against the DNA. The CDR3 has 16 residues if both end residues are counted. CDR3 protein: CAGRAWGRGYGYTFGS.

V is TRBV6-2 or TRBV6-3 and J is TRBJ1-1; D not resolved. Germline assignment: CDR1 MNHEY and CDR2 SVGEGT. Trimming left V 4 bases short and J 8 bases short, with 8 bases between. The length of the CDR3 is 11 residues. CDR3 residues: CASSSRREAFF. CDR3 in DNA: TGTGCCAGCAGTTCCAGGAGGGAAGCTTTCTTT.

This clonotype was observed a handful of times. The rearrangement links TRBV4-1 to TRBJ1-2; 9 bases are shared with TRBD1. With 3 bases clipped from V and 8 bases from J, the junction kept 10 bases outside the gene matches. The CDR3 loop spans 15 amino acids. CDR1 and CDR2 (germline): MGHRA, YSYEKL. CDR3 region: CASSQITGGASGYTF. CDR3 nucleotides: TGCGCCAGCAGCCAGATTACAGGGGGCGCATCCGGCTACACCTTC.

This clonotype was recorded many times. V is TRBV29-1 and J is TRBJ2-3; maybe TRBD2 (6 bases). Germline-derived CDR1 and CDR2 are SQVTM and ANQGSEA. The CDR3 contains 14 residues. V lost 4 bases to trimming and J lost 5 bases, with 16 bases between them. The CDR3 DNA reads as TGCAGCGTTGTGTGGGGGACTGATGTAGATACGCAGTATTTT. It specifies CSVVWGTDVDTQYF.

This chain uses TRBV3-1 with TRBJ1-1; D remains unclear. The CDR3 runs to 15 residues. Germline CDR1 reads LGHDT; CDR2 reads YNNKEL (reference sequence). Trimming took off 7 bases at V and 7 bases at J, with 22 bases between the two ends. CDR3 DNA: TGTGCCAGCACCCTTACCCGTAGTGGGAATATTGAAGCTTTCTTT. Translated, it gives CASTLTRSGNIEAFF.

The chain couples TRBV4-1 to TRBJ1-5; maybe TRBD1 (6 bases). V was trimmed by 1 base and J by 5 bases, leaving 15 bases between them. The CDR3 extends over 16 amino acids. CDR1 is MGHRA and CDR2 is YSYEKL in the germline V gene. The CDR3 nucleotides are TGCGCCAGCAGCCAAGGACCGGGGGCCGCTTATCAGCCCCAGCATTTT. Translated, it gives CASSQGPGAAYQPQHF.

About this clonotype itself: One end of the junction does not line up with germline, which may come from a read error. The chain employs TRBV5-1 and TRBJ2-4; D ambiguous. CDR3 length: 14 residues. Germline CDR1 SGHRS, CDR2 YFSETQ. CDR3 region: CASSLTRAKNIQYF. CDR3 sequence (DNA): TGTGCCAGCAGTTTAACGAGAGCCAAAAACATTCAGTACTTC.

In its sample, this clonotype was seen once. The chain links TRBV3-1 to TRBJ2-3; D uncertain. CDR1 LGHDT and CDR2 YNNKEL come from the germline V gene (reference sequence). This CDR3 contains 17 residues. The germline V and J ends were trimmed by 0 bases and 0 bases, with 13 bases remaining between them. The CDR3 coding sequence is TGTGCCAGCAGCCAAGATCGTAGTCCCGAAAGCACAGATACGCAGTATTTT. Translating gives CASSQDRSPESTDTQYF.

This clonotype was counted between two and nine times. The chain is built from TRBV7-3 and TRBJ2-5; TRBD1 is a possible D gene (8 bases). This CDR3 has 14 residues. Deletions cut 5 bases from V and 4 bases from J, with 14 bases between. Germline CDR1 is SGHTA and CDR2 is FQGTGA. The CDR3 region has the DNA TGTGCCAGCAGCCCGGACAGGGAGGGAGAGACCCAGTACTTC. Protein: CASSPDREGETQYF. Supplemented by reference TRBV7-3 and TRBJ2-5, the full variable domain reads GAGVSQTPSNKVTEKGKYVELRCDPISGHTALYWYRQSLGQGPEFLIYFQGTGAADDSGLPNDRFFAVRPEGSVSTLKIQRTERGDSAVYLCASSPDREGETQYFGPGTRLLVL.

V gene TRBV24-1 combines with J gene TRBJ1-5; maybe TRBD1 (5 bases). The CDR3 has 17 amino acids. Trimming took off 9 bases at V and 0 bases at J, with 20 bases between the two ends. Germline CDR1 is KGHDR and CDR2 is SFDVKD. The CDR3 bases are TGTGCCACCCGGGACCCTCCGGGGCCTGATAGCAATCAGCCCCAGCATTTT. This encodes CATRDPPGPDSNQPQHF.

This chain uses TRBV20-1 with TRBJ2-3, with D uncertain. From germline, CDR1 is DFQATT and CDR2 SNEGSKA (reference sequence). CDR3 length: 17 residues. The CDR3 DNA follows: TGCAGACCCCCACCCGGGTTGGCTACCGGATTACCCAATACGCAGTATTTT. Translating it yields CRPPPGLATGLPNTQYF.

This clonotype has just a few counts. Possible read error: a much larger clone is one base away. The CDR3 coding sequence is TGTGCCAGCAGCCAAGATAACAGCAATGAGCAGTTCTTC. Translated, it gives CASSQDNSNEQFF. The rearrangement joins TRBV14 to TRBJ2-1; D unresolved. Germline V gene data show CDR1 as SGHDN and CDR2 as FVKESK. V was pared by 0 bases and J by 6 bases, with 6 bases between. The CDR3 contains 13 residues.